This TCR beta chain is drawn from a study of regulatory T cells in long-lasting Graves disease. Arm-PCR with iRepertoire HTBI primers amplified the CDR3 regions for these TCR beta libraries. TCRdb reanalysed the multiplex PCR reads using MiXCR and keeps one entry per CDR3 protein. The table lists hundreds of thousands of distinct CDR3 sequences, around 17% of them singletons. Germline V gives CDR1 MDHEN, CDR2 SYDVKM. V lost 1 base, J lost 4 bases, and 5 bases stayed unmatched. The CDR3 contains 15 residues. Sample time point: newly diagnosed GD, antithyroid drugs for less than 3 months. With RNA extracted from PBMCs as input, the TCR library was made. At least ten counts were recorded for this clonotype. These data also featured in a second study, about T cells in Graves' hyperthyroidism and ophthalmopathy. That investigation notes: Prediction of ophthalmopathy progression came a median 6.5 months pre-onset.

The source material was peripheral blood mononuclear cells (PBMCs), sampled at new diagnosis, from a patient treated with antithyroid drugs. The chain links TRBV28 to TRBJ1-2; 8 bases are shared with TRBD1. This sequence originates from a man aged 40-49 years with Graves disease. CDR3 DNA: TGTGCCAGCAGTTTATCGACAGGGGCCGTCTATGGCTACACCTTC. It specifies CASSLSTGAVYGYTF.